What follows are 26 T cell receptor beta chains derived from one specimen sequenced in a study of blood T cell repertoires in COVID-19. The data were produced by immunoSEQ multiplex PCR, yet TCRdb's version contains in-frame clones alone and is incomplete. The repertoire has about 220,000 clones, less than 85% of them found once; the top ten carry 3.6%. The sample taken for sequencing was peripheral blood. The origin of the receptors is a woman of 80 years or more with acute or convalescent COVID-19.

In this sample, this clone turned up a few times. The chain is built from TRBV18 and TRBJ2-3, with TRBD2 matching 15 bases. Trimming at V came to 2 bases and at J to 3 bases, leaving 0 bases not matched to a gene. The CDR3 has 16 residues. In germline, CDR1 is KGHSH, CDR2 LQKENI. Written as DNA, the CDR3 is TGTGCCAGCTCACCAGGGACTAGCGGGGGGACAGATACGCAGTATTTT. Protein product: CASSPGTSGGTDTQYF.

This CDR3 reads CASSQVGSGNTIYF. The CDR3 DNA reads TGTGCCAGCAGCCAAGTCGGCTCTGGAAACACCATATATTTT. V usage is TRBV4-2 and J usage is TRBJ1-3; no clear D gene. The germline CDR1 and CDR2 sequences are LGHNA and YNFKEQ. Deletions cut 1 base from V and 0 bases from J, with 4 bases between. This CDR3 has 14 amino acids.

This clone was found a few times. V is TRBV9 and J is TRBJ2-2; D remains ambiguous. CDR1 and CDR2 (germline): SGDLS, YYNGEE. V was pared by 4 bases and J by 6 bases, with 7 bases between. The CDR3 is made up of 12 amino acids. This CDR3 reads CASSLGSGELFF. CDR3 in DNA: TGTGCCAGCAGCCTCGGGTCCGGGGAGCTGTTTTTT.

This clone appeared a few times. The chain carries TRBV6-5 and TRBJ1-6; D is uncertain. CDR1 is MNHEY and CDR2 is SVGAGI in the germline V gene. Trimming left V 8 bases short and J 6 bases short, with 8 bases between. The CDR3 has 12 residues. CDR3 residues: CASRGLNSPLHF. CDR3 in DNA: TGTGCCAGCCGAGGACTTAATTCACCCCTCCACTTT.

The CDR3 loop is CASSLRVPGILKYF. In DNA form, the CDR3 reads TGTGCCAGCAGCTTGAGGGTCCCGGGCATCCTTAAGTACTTC. The chain couples TRBV3-1 (or the pseudogene TRBV3-2) to TRBJ2-5; D might be TRBD2 (5 bases). Germline V gene sequence: CDR1 LGHDT, CDR2 YNNKEL (reference sequence). Trimming removed 5 bases from V and 12 bases from J, with 22 bases in between. The CDR3 runs 14 residues.

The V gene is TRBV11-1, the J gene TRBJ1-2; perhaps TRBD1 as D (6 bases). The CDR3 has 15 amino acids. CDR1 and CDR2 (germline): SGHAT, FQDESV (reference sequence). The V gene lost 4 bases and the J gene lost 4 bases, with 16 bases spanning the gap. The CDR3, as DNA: TGTGCCAGCAGCTCCTGGGACACCGGAATCTATGGCTACACCTTC. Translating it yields CASSSWDTGIYGYTF.

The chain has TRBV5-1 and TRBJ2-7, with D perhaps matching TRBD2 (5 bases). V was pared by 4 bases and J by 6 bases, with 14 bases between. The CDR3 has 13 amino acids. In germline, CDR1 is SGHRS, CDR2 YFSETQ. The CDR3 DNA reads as TGCGCCAGCAGCAAAGGACTTTCGGGCGAGCAGTACTTC. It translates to CASSKGLSGEQYF.

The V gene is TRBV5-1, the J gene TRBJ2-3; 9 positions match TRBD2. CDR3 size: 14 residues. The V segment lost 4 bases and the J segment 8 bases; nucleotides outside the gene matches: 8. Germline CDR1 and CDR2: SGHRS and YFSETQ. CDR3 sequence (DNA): TGCGCCAGCAGCGACGGGACTAGCATTGCTACGCAGTATTTT. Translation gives CASSDGTSIATQYF.

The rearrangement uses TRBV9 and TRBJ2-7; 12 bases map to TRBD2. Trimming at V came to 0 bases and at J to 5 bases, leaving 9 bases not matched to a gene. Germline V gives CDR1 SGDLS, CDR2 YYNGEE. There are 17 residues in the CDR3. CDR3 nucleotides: TGTGCCAGCAGCGTAGGTCTAGCGGGGGGGCCGGGGGACGAGCAGTACTTC. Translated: CASSVGLAGGPGDEQYF.

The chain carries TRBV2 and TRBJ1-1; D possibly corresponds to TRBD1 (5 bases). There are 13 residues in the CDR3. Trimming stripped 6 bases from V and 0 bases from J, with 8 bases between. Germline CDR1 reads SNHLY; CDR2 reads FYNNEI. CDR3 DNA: TGTGCCAGCAGGCTACAGGTGAACACTGAAGCTTTCTTT. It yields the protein CASRLQVNTEAFF.

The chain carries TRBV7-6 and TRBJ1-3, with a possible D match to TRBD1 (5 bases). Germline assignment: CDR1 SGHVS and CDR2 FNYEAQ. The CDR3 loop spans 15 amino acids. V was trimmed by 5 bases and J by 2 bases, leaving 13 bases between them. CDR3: CASSHGTGAGNTIYF. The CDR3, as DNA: TGTGCCAGCAGCCATGGGACTGGGGCTGGAAACACCATATATTTT.

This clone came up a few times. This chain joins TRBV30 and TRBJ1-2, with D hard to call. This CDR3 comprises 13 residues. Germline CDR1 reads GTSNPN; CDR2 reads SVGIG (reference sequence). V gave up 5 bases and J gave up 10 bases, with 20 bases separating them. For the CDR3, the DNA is TGTGCCTGGGGATATACCGGGAGTCAAATCTACACCTTC. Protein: CAWGYTGSQIYTF.

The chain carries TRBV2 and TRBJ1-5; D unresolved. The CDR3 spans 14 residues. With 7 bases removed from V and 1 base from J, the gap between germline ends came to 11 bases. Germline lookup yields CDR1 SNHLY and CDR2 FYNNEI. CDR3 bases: TGTGCCAGCAATCTACAGTTAAGCAATCAGCCCCAGCATTTT. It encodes CASNLQLSNQPQHF.

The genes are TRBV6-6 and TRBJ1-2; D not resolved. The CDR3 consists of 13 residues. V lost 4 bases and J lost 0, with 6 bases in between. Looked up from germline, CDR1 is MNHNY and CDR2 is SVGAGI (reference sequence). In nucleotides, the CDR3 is TGTGCCAGCAGTTCGACATCTAACTATGGCTACACCTTC. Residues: CASSSTSNYGYTF.

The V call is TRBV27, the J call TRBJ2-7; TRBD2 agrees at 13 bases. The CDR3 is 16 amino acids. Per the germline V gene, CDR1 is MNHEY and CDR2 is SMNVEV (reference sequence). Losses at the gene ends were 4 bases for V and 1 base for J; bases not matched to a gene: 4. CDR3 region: CASSSRLAGGSYEQYF. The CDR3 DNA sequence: TGTGCCAGCAGTTCCCGACTAGCGGGGGGTTCCTACGAGCAGTACTTC.

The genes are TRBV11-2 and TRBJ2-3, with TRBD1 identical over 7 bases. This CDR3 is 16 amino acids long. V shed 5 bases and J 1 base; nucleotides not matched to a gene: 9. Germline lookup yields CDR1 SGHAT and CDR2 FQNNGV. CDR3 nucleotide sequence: TGTGCCAGCAGCCGACAGGGTCCCCAGCGCACAGATACGCAGTATTTT. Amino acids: CASSRQGPQRTDTQYF.

The chain's CDR3 is CASSGQGGIGNTIYF. In DNA form, the CDR3 reads TGTGCCAGCAGCGGACAGGGGGGAATAGGAAACACCATATATTTT. The chain has TRBV2 and TRBJ1-3; 10 bases line up with TRBD1. V shed 6 bases and J 4 bases; nucleotides not matched to a gene: 6. Germline values: CDR1 SNHLY, CDR2 FYNNEI. The CDR3 has 15 residues.

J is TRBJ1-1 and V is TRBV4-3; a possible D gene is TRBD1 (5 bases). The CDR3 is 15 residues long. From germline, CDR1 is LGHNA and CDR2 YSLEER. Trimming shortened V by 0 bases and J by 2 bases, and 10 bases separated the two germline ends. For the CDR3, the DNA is TGCGCCAGCAGCCAAGATAGGGGATATAACACTGAAGCTTTCTTT. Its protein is CASSQDRGYNTEAFF.

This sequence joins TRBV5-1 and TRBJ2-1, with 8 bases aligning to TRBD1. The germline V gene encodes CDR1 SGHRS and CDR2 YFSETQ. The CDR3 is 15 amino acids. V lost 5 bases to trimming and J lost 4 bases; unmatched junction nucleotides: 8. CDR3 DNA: TGCGCCAGCAGACTTGGTGGACAGGGTTACAATGAGCAGTTCTTC. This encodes CASRLGGQGYNEQFF.

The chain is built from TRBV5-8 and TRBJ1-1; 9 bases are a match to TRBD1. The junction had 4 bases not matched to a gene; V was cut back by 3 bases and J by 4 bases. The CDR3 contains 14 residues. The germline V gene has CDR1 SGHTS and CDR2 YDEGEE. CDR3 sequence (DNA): TGTGCCAGCAGCTGGGGACAGGGCATCACTGAAGCTTTCTTT. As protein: CASSWGQGITEAFF.

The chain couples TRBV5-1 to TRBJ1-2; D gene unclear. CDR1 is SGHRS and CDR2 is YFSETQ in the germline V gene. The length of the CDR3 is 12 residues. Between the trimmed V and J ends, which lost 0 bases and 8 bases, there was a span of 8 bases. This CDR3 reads CASSLGARGYTF. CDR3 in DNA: TGCGCCAGCAGCTTGGGGGCGAGAGGCTACACCTTC.

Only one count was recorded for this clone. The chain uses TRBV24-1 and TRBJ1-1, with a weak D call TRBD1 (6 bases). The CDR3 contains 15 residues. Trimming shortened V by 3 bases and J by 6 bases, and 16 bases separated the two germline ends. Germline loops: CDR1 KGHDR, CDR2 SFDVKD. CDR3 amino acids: CATSDGGQGSPEAFF. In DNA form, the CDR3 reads TGTGCCACCAGTGATGGGGGTCAGGGGTCGCCTGAAGCTTTCTTT.

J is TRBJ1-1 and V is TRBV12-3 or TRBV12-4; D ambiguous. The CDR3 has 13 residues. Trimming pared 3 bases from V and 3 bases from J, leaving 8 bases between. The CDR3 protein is CASSFGLDTEAFF. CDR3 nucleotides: TGTGCCAGCAGTTTCGGGTTGGACACTGAAGCTTTCTTT.

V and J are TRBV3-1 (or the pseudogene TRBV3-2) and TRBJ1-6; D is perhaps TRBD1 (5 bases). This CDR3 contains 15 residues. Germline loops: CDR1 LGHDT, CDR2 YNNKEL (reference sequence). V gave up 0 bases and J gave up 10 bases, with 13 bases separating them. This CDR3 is CASSQDGGFDSPLHF. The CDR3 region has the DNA TGTGCCAGCAGCCAAGATGGGGGGTTTGACTCACCCCTCCACTTT.

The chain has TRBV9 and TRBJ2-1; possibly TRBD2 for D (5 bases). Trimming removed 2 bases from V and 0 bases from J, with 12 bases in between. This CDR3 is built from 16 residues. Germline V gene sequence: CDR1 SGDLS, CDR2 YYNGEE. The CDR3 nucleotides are TGTGCCAGCAGCGTCCTAGCAAGTAGCTCCTACAATGAGCAGTTCTTC. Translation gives CASSVLASSSYNEQFF.

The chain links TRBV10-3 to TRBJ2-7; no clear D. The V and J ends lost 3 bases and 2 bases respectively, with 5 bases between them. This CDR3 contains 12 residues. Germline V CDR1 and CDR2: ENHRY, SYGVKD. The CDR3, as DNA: TGTGCCATCAGTGACCAGGCCTACGAGCAGTACTTC. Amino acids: CAISDQAYEQYF.